Below, one T cell receptor (beta chain) is given with its context. Its antigen remains unidentified. Gene and germline names: mouse. The CDR3 end lies 1 residue beyond the end of the read and is filled in from the germline J gene. This sample's time point: mouse harvest day 7 after allogeneic transplant. Mouse grafts combined 10^7 T-cell-depleted bone marrow cells with 10^6 splenic CD5+ T cells. Mice had MHC-mismatched B6 into BALB/c GVHD, sampled day 7 or 14. The data were obtained in a study of tissue T cells after allogeneic stem cell transplantation. Study-level points and caveats: The study did not identify alloreactive or antigen-specific tissue TCRs, and some clones might be persisting host cells. Tissue-detected TCR repertoire was only partly captured by blood and spleen T cells.

Germline CDR1 reads KGHTA; CDR2 reads FQNQQP. The CDR3 spans 14 residues. This table comes from immunoSEQ multiplex PCR, and its TCRdb copy is limited to in-frame clones, with some not included. The data contain under 7,000 clones, roughly 48% of them singletons. The clonotype originates from a female BALB/c mouse given C57BL/6 T cells with graft-versus-host disease after an allogeneic hematopoietic cell transplant. The sample consisted of gut tissue. V usage is TRBV23 and J usage is TRBJ2-1; the D call of TRBD2 is as the table states it, not checked on the DNA. The CDR3 protein is CSSTALGGYAEQFF. The part of the CDR3 DNA that was read is TGCTCCAGCACCGCACTGGGGGGCTATGCTGAGCAGTTC.